The present entry profiles one TCR beta chain with its context. No antigen is known for it. CDR1 is SQVTM and CDR2 is ANQGSEA in the germline V gene. The CDR3 spans 10 residues. TCRdb keeps only in-frame clones here, not all; method: immunoSEQ multiplex PCR. The data contain around 1,900,000 clones, 85% to 95% of them singletons. The data were obtained in a study of shared clonotypes between healthy human individuals. Naive CD8 cells comprised CD45RO-negative, CCR7-positively selected cells, excluding terminally differentiated effector memory CD45RA+ cells. Adult donors, all healthy and HIV-negative, had no recent acute infections or vaccinations. Study observations and caveats: The study sampled only blood, and tissue repertoires likely differ. How much donors shared clonotypes was expected to be affected by sequencing depth.

Input material: naive CD8+ T cells from PBMCs. The receptor was derived from a man aged 18 to 30 in good health. Some clones in this sample may be carry-over from other donors' samples. V gene TRBV29-1 combines with J gene TRBJ2-5, with D unclear. The DNA end is more similar to TRBJ2-7, so the J call may be wrong. The CDR3 DNA follows: TGCAGCGTCGTTATCTACGAGCAGTACTTC. Translating it yields CSVVIYEQYF.